These 24 T cell receptor beta chains share one sample of origin, sequenced in a study of lymphopenia after photon versus proton radiotherapy. Produced via immunoSEQ multiplex PCR; TCRdb's table is partial and in-frame only. The table lists around 150,000 clones, 88% of them singletons. This material consisted of peripheral blood, taken from a patient treated with photon-based radiotherapy. These TCRs come from a man between 50 and 59 years old with gastric cancer.

The genes are TRBV18 and TRBJ1-5; TRBD1 might be the D (6 bases). This CDR3 contains 19 residues. The germline V and J ends were trimmed by 3 bases and 1 base, with 22 bases remaining between them. The germline gives CDR1 KGHSH, CDR2 LQKENI. The CDR3, as DNA: TGTGCCAGCTCACCTCGGGGGGCAGAGGGGATCGTGAGCAATCAGCCCCAGCATTTT. This translates into CASSPRGAEGIVSNQPQHF.

This clone is a singleton in its sample. This chain joins TRBV6-5 and TRBJ2-7; 8 bases match TRBD1. CDR1 and CDR2 from the germline V gene are MNHEY and SVGAGI. This CDR3 has 15 amino acids. Trimming cost V 0 bases and J 7 bases; bases outside gene matches: 8. For the CDR3, the DNA is TGTGCCAGCAGTTACTCGAGCCAGGGGGCAGGTGAGCAGTACTTC. Its protein product is CASSYSSQGAGEQYF.

V is TRBV19 and J is TRBJ2-1; 9 nucleotides line up with TRBD2. CDR1 LNHDA and CDR2 SQIVND come from the germline V gene (reference sequence). The CDR3 is 14 amino acids. V lost 6 bases to trimming and J lost 7 bases; unmatched junction nucleotides: 7. DNA of the CDR3: TGTGCCAGTAGCGGTCTAGCGGGATGGAATGAGCAGTTCTTC. Its protein is CASSGLAGWNEQFF.

The chain joins TRBV15 to TRBJ1-1; 7 positions match TRBD1. V shed 0 bases and J 7 bases; nucleotides not matched to a gene: 8. The CDR3 runs to 15 residues. The germline V gene has CDR1 LNHNV and CDR2 YYDKDF (reference sequence). Here the CDR3 DNA reads TGTGCCACCAGCAGAGAGAGGGGGCTGAGAGGTGAAGCTTTCTTT. Protein product: CATSRERGLRGEAFF. Full variable domain (missing parts from reference TRBV15 and TRBJ1-1): DAMVIQNPRYQVTQFGKPVTLSCSQTLNHNVMYWYQQKSSQAPKLLFHYYDKDFNNEADTPDNFQSRRPNTSFCFLDIRSPGLGDTAMYLCATSRERGLRGEAFFGQGTRLTVV.

The J gene is TRBJ1-2, the V gene TRBV5-6; a weak D match, TRBD1 (5 bases). Trimming shortened V by 1 base and J by 7 bases, and 11 bases separated the two germline ends. The CDR3 runs to 13 residues. The germline gives CDR1 SGHDT, CDR2 YYEEEE. CDR3 coding DNA: TGTGCCAGCAGCTTGAGGACTAGGGGTGGCTACACCTTC. Amino acids: CASSLRTRGGYTF. The full variable domain, rest sourced from reference TRBV5-6 and TRBJ1-2, is DAGVTQSPTHLIKTRGQQVTLRCSPKSGHDTVSWYQQALGQGPQFIFQYYEEEERQRGNFPDRFSGHQFPNYSSELNVNALLLGDSALYLCASSLRTRGGYTFGSGTRLTVV.

This chain joins TRBV30 and TRBJ2-1; no firm D call. Germline V gives CDR1 GTSNPN, CDR2 SVGIG (reference sequence). V shed 2 bases and J shed 8 bases, with 16 bases lying between them. This CDR3 region has 14 residues. Here the CDR3 DNA reads TGTGCCTGGAGTATTTACAGAGCAGGCGATGAGCAGTTCTTC. Its protein is CAWSIYRAGDEQFF. Drawing the rest from reference TRBV30 and TRBJ2-1, the complete variable domain is SQTIHQWPATLVQPVGSPLSLECTVEGTSNPNLYWYRQAAGRGLQLLFYSVGIGQISSEVPQNLSASRPQDRQFILSSKKLLLSDSGFYLCAWSIYRAGDEQFFGPGTRLTVL.

This clone was seen more than once but under ten times. The J gene is TRBJ1-3, the V gene TRBV6-1; no clear D. There are 15 residues in the CDR3. V lost 6 bases and J 3 bases, leaving 15 bases between the germline ends. Looked up from germline, CDR1 is MNHNS and CDR2 is SASEGT. CDR3 region: CASRDDWTLGNTIYF. The CDR3 bases are TGTGCCAGCAGAGACGACTGGACCCTTGGAAACACCATATATTTT.

The V gene is TRBV2, the J gene TRBJ2-3, with D tentatively TRBD2 (5 bases). The germline gives CDR1 SNHLY, CDR2 FYNNEI. The CDR3 totals 14 residues. Trimming shortened V by 4 bases and J by 2 bases, and 10 bases separated the two germline ends. In nucleotides, the CDR3 is TGTGCCAGCAGTGGGCTAGCTCCCACAGATACGCAGTATTTT. Its protein product is CASSGLAPTDTQYF.

This rearrangement joins TRBV27 to TRBJ2-1; the D is unclear. The germline gives CDR1 MNHEY, CDR2 SMNVEV (reference sequence). CDR3 size: 11 residues. V was cut by 3 bases and J by 7 bases, with 4 bases left in between. The CDR3 DNA reads as TGTGCCAGCAGTTTCAGGAATGAGCAGTTCTTC. Its protein product is CASSFRNEQFF.

The V and J genes are TRBV27 and TRBJ1-4, with a tentative D call TRBD1 (5 bases). V was trimmed by 3 bases and J by 5 bases, leaving 10 bases between them. CDR1 is MNHEY and CDR2 is SMNVEV in the germline V gene (reference sequence). The length of the CDR3 is 14 residues. The CDR3 reads CASSFQGENEKLFF. The CDR3 DNA is TGTGCCAGCAGTTTTCAGGGTGAGAATGAAAAACTGTTTTTT.

The chain joins TRBV19 to TRBJ1-2; the match to TRBD1 covers 7 bases. This CDR3 comprises 14 residues. V lost 4 bases and J lost 2; bases outside the gene matches: 4. Germline-derived CDR1 and CDR2 are LNHDA and SQIVND (reference sequence). CDR3 sequence (DNA): TGTGCCAGTAGTACAGCGACAGGGAACTATGGCTACACCTTC. Amino acid sequence: CASSTATGNYGYTF.

This clone was seen just once. The chain is built from TRBV15 and TRBJ1-5; a weak D match, TRBD1 (5 bases). The length of the CDR3 is 17 residues. With 3 bases removed from V and 4 bases from J, the gap between germline ends came to 19 bases. Germline CDR1 LNHNV, CDR2 YYDKDF (reference sequence). The CDR3 here is CATSSSVGLGTNQPQHF. The CDR3 DNA sequence: TGTGCCACCAGCAGTAGTGTGGGATTAGGGACTAATCAGCCCCAGCATTTT. Using reference TRBV15 and TRBJ1-5 for the parts outside the CDR3, the full variable domain is DAMVIQNPRYQVTQFGKPVTLSCSQTLNHNVMYWYQQKSSQAPKLLFHYYDKDFNNEADTPDNFQSRRPNTSFCFLDIRSPGLGDTAMYLCATSSSVGLGTNQPQHFGDGTRLSIL.

This clone has only one observation. This CDR3 reads CASRGQASSYEQYF. The CDR3 DNA reads TGCGCCAGCCGCGGCCAGGCCTCCTCCTACGAGCAGTACTTC. The chain is built from TRBV5-1 and TRBJ2-7; the D is unclear. There are 14 residues in the CDR3. CDR1 and CDR2 from the germline V gene are SGHRS and YFSETQ. V was trimmed by 7 bases and J by 0 bases, leaving 14 bases between them. The full variable domain, its missing parts supplied by reference TRBV5-1 and TRBJ2-7, is KAGVTQTPRYLIKTRGQQVTLSCSPISGHRSVSWYQQTPGQGLQFLFEYFSETQRNKGNFPGRFSGRQFSNSRSEMNVSTLELGDSALYLCASRGQASSYEQYFGPGTRLTVT.

This chain uses TRBV10-1 with TRBJ2-5; D call uncertain. This CDR3 is built from 12 residues. The V end lost 5 bases, the J end lost 7 bases, and 11 bases lay between the germline ends. The germline V gene has CDR1 WNHNN and CDR2 SYGVQD (reference sequence). This chain's CDR3 is CASSLASGTQYF. For the CDR3, the DNA is TGCGCCAGCAGTTTAGCTTCGGGGACCCAGTACTTC.

V is TRBV2 and J is TRBJ1-5; D possibly corresponds to TRBD1 (5 bases). Germline V gene sequence: CDR1 SNHLY, CDR2 FYNNEI. Trimming took 3 bases from V and 3 from J, leaving 9 bases between them. This CDR3 has 14 residues. The CDR3: CASSEGRLNQPQHF. CDR3 bases: TGTGCCAGCAGTGAGGGACGGCTCAATCAGCCCCAGCATTTT. Filled out from reference TRBV2 and TRBJ1-5, the complete variable domain reads EPEVTQTPSHQVTQMGQEVILRCVPISNHLYFYWYRQILGQKVEFLVSFYNNEISEKSEIFDDQFSVERPDGSNFTLKIRSTKLEDSAMYFCASSEGRLNQPQHFGDGTRLSIL.

Written as DNA, the CDR3 is TGCGCCAGCAGCTTGGTAATAGCGGGAAACACAGATACGCAGTATTTT. Translation gives CASSLVIAGNTDTQYF. V and J are TRBV5-1 and TRBJ2-3; 8 bases map to TRBD2. The CDR3 runs 16 residues. Losses at the gene ends were 0 bases for V and 2 bases for J; bases not matched to a gene: 5. Per the germline V gene, CDR1 is SGHRS and CDR2 is YFSETQ.

The chain joins TRBV29-1 to TRBJ2-5; tentatively, D is TRBD2 (5 bases). V was trimmed by 8 bases and J by 7 bases, leaving 20 bases between them. CDR3 length: 13 amino acids. Per the germline V gene, CDR1 is SQVTM and CDR2 is ANQGSEA. CDR3 amino acids: CSWTAAYGGTQYF. The DNA of the CDR3 is TGCAGCTGGACTGCGGCGTACGGTGGGACCCAGTACTTC.

V is TRBV13 and J is TRBJ2-7; 10 nucleotides agree with TRBD1. Trimming removed 4 bases from V and 5 bases from J; junction bases left unmatched: 5. The germline gives CDR1 PRHDT, CDR2 FYEKMQ (reference sequence). CDR3 length equals 14 residues. The CDR3 sequence: CASSSRQGANEQYF. The DNA for the CDR3 is TGTGCCAGCAGCTCCCGACAGGGGGCCAACGAGCAGTACTTC.

This clone was counted a single time. Other nucleotide sequences in the sample specify the same CDR3. The chain has TRBV5-1 and TRBJ2-2, with D maybe TRBD1 (6 bases). This CDR3 spans 14 amino acids. Trimming cost V 2 bases and J 4 bases, with 9 bases left between them. Germline CDR1 and CDR2: SGHRS and YFSETQ. The CDR3 loop is CASSLQGATGELFF. The CDR3 DNA reads TGCGCCAGCAGCTTACAGGGAGCCACCGGGGAGCTGTTTTTT.

The chain uses TRBV19 and TRBJ2-1, with TRBD2 matching 13 bases. CDR1 and CDR2 (germline): LNHDA, SQIVND (reference sequence). This CDR3 contains 16 residues. Trimming cost V 3 bases and J 15 bases; bases outside gene matches: 14. The CDR3 coding sequence is TGTGCCAGTAGTATCTGGGTAGGGGGACTAGCGGGATCTCTGTTCTTC. Amino acids: CASSIWVGGLAGSLFF.

In its sample, this clone was seen a few times. The CDR3 loop reads CAWSEGLATTDTQYF. DNA of the CDR3: TGTGCCTGGAGCGAGGGACTAGCGACCACAGATACGCAGTATTTT. This chain links TRBV30 with TRBJ2-3, with 10 bases identical to TRBD2. V lost 3 bases to trimming and J lost 2 bases; unmatched junction nucleotides: 5. CDR1 GTSNPN and CDR2 SVGIG come from the germline V gene (reference sequence). The CDR3 totals 15 residues.

The rearrangement uses TRBV30 and TRBJ2-3, with D unclear. CDR1 GTSNPN and CDR2 SVGIG come from the germline V gene (reference sequence). V gave up 1 base and J gave up 5 bases, with 7 bases separating them. The CDR3 extends over 12 amino acids. The CDR3 region has the DNA TGTGCCTGGAGTGCGAACGGAGATACGCAGTATTTT. Translated, it gives CAWSANGDTQYF.

V gene TRBV5-6 combines with J gene TRBJ2-3; D remains unclear. Germline loops: CDR1 SGHDT, CDR2 YYEEEE. The CDR3 loop spans 14 amino acids. The V end lost 4 bases, the J end lost 2 bases, and 11 bases lay between the germline ends. The CDR3 DNA reads TGTGCCAGCAGCGATCACAGTTTCACAGATACGCAGTATTTT. Its translation: CASSDHSFTDTQYF.

The chain combines TRBV14 with TRBJ2-5; 8 bases fit TRBD2. CDR3 size: 17 residues. Unmatched junction bases numbered 16, after V lost 6 bases and J lost 4 bases. Germline values: CDR1 SGHDN, CDR2 FVKESK. The CDR3: CASRPKGLGLALETQYF. DNA for the CDR3: TGTGCCAGCAGACCCAAAGGACTTGGACTAGCTTTAGAGACCCAGTACTTC.